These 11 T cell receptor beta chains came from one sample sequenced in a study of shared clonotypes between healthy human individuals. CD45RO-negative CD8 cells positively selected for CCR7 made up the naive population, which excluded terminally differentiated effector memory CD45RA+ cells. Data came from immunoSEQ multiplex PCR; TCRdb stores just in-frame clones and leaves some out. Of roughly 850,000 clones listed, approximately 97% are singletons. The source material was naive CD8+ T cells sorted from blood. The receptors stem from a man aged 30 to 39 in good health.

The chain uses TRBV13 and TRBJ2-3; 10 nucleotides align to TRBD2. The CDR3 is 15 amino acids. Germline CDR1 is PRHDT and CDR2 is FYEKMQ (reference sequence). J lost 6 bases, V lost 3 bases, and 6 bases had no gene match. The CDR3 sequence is CASSFLAGDEDTQYF. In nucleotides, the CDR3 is TGTGCCAGCAGCTTTCTAGCGGGAGACGAGGATACGCAGTATTTT.

In nucleotides, the CDR3 is TGTGCCATCAGCCCCGGTGAGGGAGAGAAAAACTATGGCTACACCTTC. Its protein product is CAISPGEGEKNYGYTF. The genes are TRBV10-3 and TRBJ1-2, with D unclear. The V gene's germline CDR1 is ENHRY and CDR2 SYGVKD. The CDR3 has 16 residues. V was clipped by 6 bases and J by 2 bases, with 19 bases between them.

In nucleotides, the CDR3 is TGTGCCAGCAGTTACGAAGGAACCTACGAGCAGTACTTC. Protein: CASSYEGTYEQYF. This chain joins TRBV6-5 and TRBJ2-7; no clear D gene. CDR3 length: 13 residues. Germline-derived CDR1 and CDR2 are MNHEY and SVGAGI. Trimming cost V 2 bases and J 2 bases, with 7 bases left between them.

The CDR3 loop is CASSGVGNTIYF. CDR3 sequence (DNA): TGCGCCAGCAGCGGCGTTGGAAACACCATATATTTT. The rearrangement links TRBV4-3 to TRBJ1-3; unclear D gene. Germline-derived CDR1 and CDR2 are LGHNA and YSLEER. V lost 5 bases to trimming and J lost 3 bases, with 5 bases between them. The CDR3 length is 12 residues.

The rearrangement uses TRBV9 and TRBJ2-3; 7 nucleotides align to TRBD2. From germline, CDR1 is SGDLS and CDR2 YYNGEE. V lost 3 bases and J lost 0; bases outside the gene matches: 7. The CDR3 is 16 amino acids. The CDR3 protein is CASSEVSGSSTDTQYF. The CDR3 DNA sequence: TGTGCCAGCAGCGAGGTTAGCGGGTCCAGCACAGATACGCAGTATTTT.

CDR3 nucleotides: TGCGCCAGCAGCCAAGCATACCAAGAGACCCAGTACTTC. This encodes CASSQAYQETQYF. The chain couples TRBV4-1 to TRBJ2-5; D ambiguous. The germline V and J ends were trimmed by 1 base and 0 bases, with 3 bases remaining between them. The CDR3 runs to 13 residues. Per germline, CDR1 MGHRA and CDR2 YSYEKL.

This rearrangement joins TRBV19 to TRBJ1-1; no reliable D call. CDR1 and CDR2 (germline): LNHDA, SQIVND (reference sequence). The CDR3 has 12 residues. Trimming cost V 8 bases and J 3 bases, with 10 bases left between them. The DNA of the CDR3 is TGTGCCAGTGGGGAGGAGTACACTGAAGCTTTCTTT. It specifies CASGEEYTEAFF. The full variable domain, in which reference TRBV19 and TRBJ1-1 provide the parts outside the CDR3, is DGGITQSPKYLFRKEGQNVTLSCEQNLNHDAMYWYRQDPGQGLRLIYYSQIVNDFQKGDIAEGYSVSREKKESFPLTVTSAQKNPTAFYLCASGEEYTEAFFGQGTRLTVV.

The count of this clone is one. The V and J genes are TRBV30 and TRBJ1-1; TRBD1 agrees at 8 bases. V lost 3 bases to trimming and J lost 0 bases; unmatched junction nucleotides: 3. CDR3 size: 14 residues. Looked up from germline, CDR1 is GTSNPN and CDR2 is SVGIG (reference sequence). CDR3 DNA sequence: TGTGCCTGGAGGAGACAGGGGATGAACACTGAAGCTTTCTTT. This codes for CAWRRQGMNTEAFF.

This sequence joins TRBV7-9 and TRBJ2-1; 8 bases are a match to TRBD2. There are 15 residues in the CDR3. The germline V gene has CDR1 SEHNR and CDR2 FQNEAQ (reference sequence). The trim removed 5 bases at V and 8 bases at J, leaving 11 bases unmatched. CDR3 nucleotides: TGTGCCAGCAGCCCTACTAGCGGTCAAGGGGATGAGCAGTTCTTC. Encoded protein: CASSPTSGQGDEQFF.

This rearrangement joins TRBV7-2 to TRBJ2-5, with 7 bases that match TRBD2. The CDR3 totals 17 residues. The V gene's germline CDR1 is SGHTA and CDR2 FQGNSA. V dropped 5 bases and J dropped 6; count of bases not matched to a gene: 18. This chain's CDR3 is CASSLGVTGGSWKTQYF. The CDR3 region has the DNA TGTGCCAGCAGCCTAGGTGTGACTGGCGGGAGCTGGAAGACCCAGTACTTC.

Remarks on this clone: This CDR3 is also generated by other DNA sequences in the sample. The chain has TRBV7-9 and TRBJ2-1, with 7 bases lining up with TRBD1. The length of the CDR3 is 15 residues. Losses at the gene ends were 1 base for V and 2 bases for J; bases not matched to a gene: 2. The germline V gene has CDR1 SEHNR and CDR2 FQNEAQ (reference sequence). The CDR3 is CASSLVGGAYNEQFF. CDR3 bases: TGTGCCAGCAGCTTAGTAGGGGGCGCCTACAATGAGCAGTTCTTC.